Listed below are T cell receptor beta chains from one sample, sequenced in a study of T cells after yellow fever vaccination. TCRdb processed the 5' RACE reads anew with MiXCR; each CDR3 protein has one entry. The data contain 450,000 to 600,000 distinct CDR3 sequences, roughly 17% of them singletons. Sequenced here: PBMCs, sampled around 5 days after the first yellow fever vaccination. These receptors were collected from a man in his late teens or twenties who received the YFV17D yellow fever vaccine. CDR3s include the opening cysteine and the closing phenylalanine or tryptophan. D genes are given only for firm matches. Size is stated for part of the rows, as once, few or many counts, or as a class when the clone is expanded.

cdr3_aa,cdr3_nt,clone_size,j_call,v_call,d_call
CASSFNGGQRYGYTF,TGCGCCAGCAGCTTTAATGGAGGTCAGCGCTATGGCTACACCTTC,-,TRBJ1-2,TRBV5-1,-
CASSLGQGDETQYF,TGCGCCAGCAGCTTGGGACAGGGCGATGAGACCCAGTACTTC,-,TRBJ2-5,TRBV5-1,TRBD1
CASSLESADIQYF,TGTGCCAGCAGTTTGGAATCGGCGGACATTCAGTACTTC,-,TRBJ2-4,TRBV6-6,-
CASSPPGSSGANVLTF,TGTGCCAGCAGCCCCCCGGGATCCTCTGGGGCCAACGTCCTGACTTTC,-,TRBJ2-6,TRBV7-3,-
CASSLYQGVTNYGYTF,TGTGCCAGCAGTTTATATCAGGGGGTGACTAACTATGGCTACACCTTC,-,TRBJ1-2,TRBV12-3/TRBV12-4,TRBD1
CASSLYSLGGGYYEQYF,TGTGCCAGCAGTTTATATTCACTCGGCGGCGGATACTACGAGCAGTACTTC,-,TRBJ2-7,TRBV27,-
CASSPDRGAGGGYTF,TGTGCCAGCTCACCGGACAGAGGGGCTGGAGGTGGCTACACCTTC,-,TRBJ1-2,TRBV18,-
CASVQGGETQYF,TGTGCCAGCGTACAGGGAGGGGAGACCCAGTACTTC,few,TRBJ2-5,TRBV6-2/TRBV6-3,-
CSVGDGINQPQHF,TGCAGCGTGGGGGACGGAATCAATCAGCCCCAGCATTTT,few,TRBJ1-5,TRBV29-1,-
CASSPAQTNTEAFF,TGTGCCAGCAGCCCCGCTCAGACGAACACTGAAGCTTTCTTT,few,TRBJ1-1,TRBV4-2,-
CASRTGGLYGYTF,TGCGCCAGCAGGACAGGGGGCCTTTATGGCTACACCTTC,few,TRBJ1-2,TRBV5-1,TRBD1
CASRRHTGLGNEQFF,TGTGCCAGCAGGAGACACACGGGGCTCGGGAATGAGCAGTTCTTC,-,TRBJ2-1,TRBV6-1,-
CASGTSGGTGELFF,TGTGCCAGCGGAACTAGCGGGGGGACCGGGGAGCTGTTTTTT,-,TRBJ2-2,TRBV12-3/TRBV12-4,TRBD2